The 11 T cell receptor beta chains in this list originate from one sample, sequenced in a study of T cell responses to AZD1222 COVID-19 vaccine (dated by TCRdb to the early 2020s). The intended sense of this specimen's time point label: baseline before first vaccination. The protocol used for the library was the immunoSEQ multiplex PCR assay. Not all clones reach the TCRdb copy of this immuneACCESS table, which keeps in-frame sequences only. Checked studies attribute under half of the gap to unresolved V genes and leave the rest unexplained. Recorded for this sample are 150,000 to 200,000 clones; 85% to 90% of them occurred a single time. Around 6.4% of the sample is held by the ten biggest clonotypes. Material: peripheral blood, obtained on day 0 of AZD1222 vaccination. The receptors originated from an adult in good health.

V usage is TRBV27 and J usage is TRBJ1-5, with 7 bases that match TRBD1. The CDR3 loop spans 15 amino acids. From germline, CDR1 is MNHEY and CDR2 SMNVEV (reference sequence). Unmatched junction bases numbered 9, after V lost 8 bases and J lost 2 bases. Written as DNA, the CDR3 is TGTGCCAGCGCGACCAGGGGGGGTGGCAATCAGCCCCAGCATTTT. Encoded protein: CASATRGGGNQPQHF.

The J gene is TRBJ1-6, the V gene TRBV3-1 (or the pseudogene TRBV3-2); TRBD1 agrees at 8 bases. The CDR3 is made up of 17 amino acids. V lost 3 bases, J lost 7 bases, and 11 bases stayed unmatched. Per germline, CDR1 LGHDT and CDR2 YNNKEL (reference sequence). The CDR3 reads CASSHGPGTGGNSPLHF. As DNA, the CDR3 is TGTGCCAGCAGCCATGGACCCGGGACAGGAGGAAATTCACCCCTCCACTTT.

In its sample, this clone was seen a few times. This chain uses TRBV6-5 with TRBJ1-2; 7 bases are shared with TRBD1. V shed 6 bases, J shed 3 bases, and the junction held 7 bases outside the gene matches. Germline CDR1 is MNHEY and CDR2 is SVGAGI. The CDR3 runs to 14 residues. CDR3 DNA: TGTGCCAGCAGAGCCGACAGGGCTCACTATGGCTACACCTTC. Translating it yields CASRADRAHYGYTF.

The rearrangement links TRBV5-5 to TRBJ1-5, with a weak D call TRBD1 (5 bases). With 1 base removed from V and 0 bases from J, the gap between germline ends came to 8 bases. The CDR3 consists of 15 residues. Per the germline V gene, CDR1 is SGHKS and CDR2 is YYEKEE (reference sequence). CDR3 protein: CASSLRRDSNQPQHF. The CDR3 DNA reads TGTGCCAGCAGCTTGCGCAGGGATAGCAATCAGCCCCAGCATTTT.

The sample holds one count of this clone. The chain is built from TRBV21-1 and TRBJ2-3; the table's D gene call, TRBD1, was not cross checked with the DNA. TRBV21-1 is recorded as a pseudogene. This CDR3 comprises 15 residues. The CDR3 spells CASSKRQGHTDTQYF. The CDR3 region has the DNA TGTGCCAGCAGCAAAAGACAGGGCCACACAGATACGCAGTATTTT.

The rearrangement links TRBV7-2 to TRBJ1-2; TRBD1 matches at 10 bases. Per the germline V gene, CDR1 is SGHTA and CDR2 is FQGNSA. This CDR3 is 15 amino acids long. V was clipped by 5 bases and J by 8 bases; unmatched bases: 11. This CDR3 reads CASSKEDRGRGGYTF. The DNA for the CDR3 is TGTGCCAGCAGCAAAGAGGACAGGGGGAGAGGAGGCTACACCTTC.

This chain joins TRBV19 and TRBJ2-1; the D gene is possibly TRBD2 (5 bases). The CDR3 is 14 amino acids. Germline V lookup: CDR1 LNHDA, CDR2 SQIVND (reference sequence). V was pared by 0 bases and J by 9 bases, with 12 bases between. In DNA, the CDR3 is TGTGCCAGTAGTATAGAATCCACTAGGGTTGAGCAGTTCTTC. Residues: CASSIESTRVEQFF.

V is TRBV30 and J is TRBJ1-2; the match to TRBD1 covers 7 bases. Trimming at V came to 8 bases and at J to 7 bases, leaving 10 bases not matched to a gene. CDR1 and CDR2 from the germline V gene are GTSNPN and SVGIG (reference sequence). This CDR3 comprises 12 residues. CDR3 in DNA: TGTGCCGAGGGGGCAGGGCGTCGTGGCTACACCTTC. This translates into CAEGAGRRGYTF.

V usage is TRBV14 and J usage is TRBJ2-7; 7 bases agree with TRBD1. This CDR3 has 14 residues. V lost 2 bases to trimming and J lost 5 bases; unmatched junction nucleotides: 6. Germline V gene sequence: CDR1 SGHDN, CDR2 FVKESK. In DNA, the CDR3 is TGTGCCAGCAGCCAACCAGGACAGGCCCACGAGCAGTACTTC. This encodes CASSQPGQAHEQYF.

V gene TRBV6-5 combines with J gene TRBJ2-5; the match to TRBD2 covers 7 bases. The CDR3 consists of 15 residues. With V trimmed by 6 bases and J by 4 bases, 11 bases remained unmatched. Germline V lookup: CDR1 MNHEY, CDR2 SVGAGI. The CDR3 loop is CASRGSRGGAETQYF. The CDR3 nucleotides read TGTGCCAGCAGGGGGTCTCGCGGGGGAGCAGAGACCCAGTACTTC.

The V and J genes are TRBV15 and TRBJ2-7; D is possibly TRBD2 (6 bases). Per the germline V gene, CDR1 is LNHNV and CDR2 is YYDKDF (reference sequence). CDR3 size: 17 residues. The V gene lost 3 bases and the J gene lost 3 bases, with 21 bases spanning the gap. The chain's CDR3 is CATSRSTTPGLIYEQYF. Here the CDR3 DNA reads TGTGCCACCAGCAGGTCTACCACTCCGGGACTTATCTACGAGCAGTACTTC.